These 8 T cell receptor beta chains were all obtained from the same sample, sequenced in a study of regulatory T cells in long-lasting Graves disease. As for time point: newly diagnosed GD, antithyroid drugs for less than 3 months. RNA isolated from PBMCs was used to make the TCR library. Construction of TCR beta libraries relied on iRepertoire HTBI primers and on Arm-PCR targeting CDR3 regions. TCRdb used MiXCR to reprocess the multiplex PCR reads, holding one entry per CDR3 protein. Altogether about 210,000 distinct CDR3 sequences are present, about 19% being singletons, with the ten largest covering around 11%. A further study also used this sample, focusing on T cells in Graves' hyperthyroidism and ophthalmopathy.

The source was peripheral blood mononuclear cells (PBMCs), collected at new diagnosis, from a patient treated with antithyroid drugs. All receptors come from a woman in her twenties or thirties with Graves disease.

The chain employs TRBV28 and TRBJ2-7; 10 bases fit TRBD1. This CDR3 region has 16 residues. Trimming took 5 bases from V and 3 from J; bases not matched to a gene: 10. CDR1 and CDR2 from the germline V gene are MDHEN and SYDVKM. The CDR3 reads CASSLSRTGGHYEQYF. The CDR3 DNA follows: TGTGCCAGCAGTCTCTCAAGGACAGGGGGGCACTACGAGCAGTACTTC. Full variable domain (remainder filled in from reference TRBV28 and TRBJ2-7): DVKVTQSSRYLVKRTGEKVFLECVQDMDHENMFWYRQDPGLGLRLIYFSYDVKMKEKGDIPEGYSVSREKKERFSLILESASTNQTSMYLCASSLSRTGGHYEQYFGPGTRLTVT.

The table lists this clonotype with many counts. The chain employs TRBV10-3 and TRBJ1-1, with 7 bases fitting TRBD1. CDR3 length: 13 residues. Germline V gives CDR1 ENHRY, CDR2 SYGVKD. V lost 0 bases and J lost 8; bases outside the gene matches: 3. The CDR3 DNA reads as TGTGCCATCAGTGAGTCGTCGGACAGGGAAGCTTTCTTT. Translated: CAISESSDREAFF.

This clonotype was counted ten times or more. This chain connects TRBV4-2 to TRBJ2-2; a possible D gene is TRBD1 (6 bases). CDR1 LGHNA and CDR2 YNFKEQ come from the germline V gene. Trimming took 1 base from V and 3 from J, leaving 18 bases between them. The CDR3 is 18 amino acids. This chain's CDR3 is CASSQVQGYGSDTGELFF. The CDR3, as DNA: TGTGCCAGCAGCCAAGTCCAGGGGTACGGTAGTGACACCGGGGAGCTGTTTTTT.

This clonotype was seen many times. This chain uses TRBV5-1 with TRBJ1-3; D gene ambiguous. The ends were cut back, 2 bases at V and 0 bases at J, with 15 bases in the middle. Germline V lookup: CDR1 SGHRS, CDR2 YFSETQ. This CDR3 region has 17 residues. CDR3 residues: CASSLYPGANSGNTIYF. DNA for the CDR3: TGCGCCAGCAGCTTATACCCGGGAGCAAACTCTGGAAACACCATATATTTT.

This clonotype showed up many times. The V gene is TRBV10-3, the J gene TRBJ2-3; the match to TRBD2 covers 9 bases. This CDR3 has 15 amino acids. Trimming at V came to 6 bases and at J to 1 base, leaving 5 bases not matched to a gene. CDR1 and CDR2 from the germline V gene are ENHRY and SYGVKD. The DNA for the CDR3 is TGTGCCATCAGCTTGGCGGGAGGGGGCACAGATACGCAGTATTTT. Its protein is CAISLAGGGTDTQYF.

Many counts were recorded for this clonotype. The chain uses TRBV12-3 or TRBV12-4 and TRBJ1-1, with D unclear. The CDR3 sequence is 13 residues long. V shed 6 bases and J shed 3 bases, with 11 bases lying between them. The CDR3 region has the DNA TGTGCCAGCAGCATGACGGAGGACACTGAAGCTTTCTTT. This codes for CASSMTEDTEAFF.

The gene calls are TRBV12-3 or TRBV12-4 and TRBJ2-1, with 9 bases identical to TRBD2. V lost 5 bases to trimming and J lost 1 base; unmatched junction nucleotides: 9. CDR3 size: 17 residues. The CDR3 nucleotides are TGTGCCAGCAGTCCGCCACCGACTAGCGGTTCCTACAATGAGCAGTTCTTC. It yields the protein CASSPPPTSGSYNEQFF.

This clonotype was observed at least ten times. The chain carries TRBV6-1 and TRBJ1-1, with D possibly matching TRBD1 (5 bases). The germline V and J ends were trimmed by 5 bases and 1 base, with 8 bases remaining between them. The CDR3 contains 13 residues. Germline lookup yields CDR1 MNHNS and CDR2 SASEGT. DNA of the CDR3: TGTGCCAGCAGTCACGGGGGGAACACTGAAGCTTTCTTT. It yields the protein CASSHGGNTEAFF.